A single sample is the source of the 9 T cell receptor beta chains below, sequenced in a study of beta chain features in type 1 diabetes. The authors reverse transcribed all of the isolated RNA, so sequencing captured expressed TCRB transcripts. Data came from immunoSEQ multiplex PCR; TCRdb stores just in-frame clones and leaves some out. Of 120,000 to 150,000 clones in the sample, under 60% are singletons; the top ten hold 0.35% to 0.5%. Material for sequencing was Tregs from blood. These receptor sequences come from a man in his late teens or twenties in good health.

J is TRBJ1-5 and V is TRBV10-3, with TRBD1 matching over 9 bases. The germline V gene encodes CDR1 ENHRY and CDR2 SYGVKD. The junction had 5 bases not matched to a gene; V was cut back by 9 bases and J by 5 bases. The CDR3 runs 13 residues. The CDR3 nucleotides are TGTGCCATTGGGACAGGGAAAGATCAGCCCCAGCATTTT. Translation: CAIGTGKDQPQHF.

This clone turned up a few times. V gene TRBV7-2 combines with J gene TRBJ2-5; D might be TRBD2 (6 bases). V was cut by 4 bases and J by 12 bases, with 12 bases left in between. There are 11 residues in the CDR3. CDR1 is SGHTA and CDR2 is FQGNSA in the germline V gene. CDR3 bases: TGTGCCAGCAGCTCCGGGACTCAAAAGTACTTC. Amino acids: CASSSGTQKYF.

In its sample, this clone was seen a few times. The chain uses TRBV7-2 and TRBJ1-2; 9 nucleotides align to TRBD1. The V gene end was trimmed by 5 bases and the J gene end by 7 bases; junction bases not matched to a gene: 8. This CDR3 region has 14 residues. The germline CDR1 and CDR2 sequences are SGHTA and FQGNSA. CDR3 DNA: TGTGCCAGCAGCCTGGGACAGGGAACGACTGGCTACACCTTC. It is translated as CASSLGQGTTGYTF.

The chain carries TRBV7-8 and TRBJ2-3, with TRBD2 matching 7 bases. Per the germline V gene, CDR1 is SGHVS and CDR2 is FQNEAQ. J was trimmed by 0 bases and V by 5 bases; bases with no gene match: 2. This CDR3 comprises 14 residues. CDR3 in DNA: TGTGCCAGCAGCCAGCGGGATAGCACAGATACGCAGTATTTT. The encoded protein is CASSQRDSTDTQYF. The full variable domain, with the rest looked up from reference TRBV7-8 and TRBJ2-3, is GAGVSQSPRYKVAKRGQDVALRCDPISGHVSLFWYQQALGQGPEFLTYFQNEAQLDKSGLPSDRFFAERPEGSVSTLKIQRTQQEDSAVYLCASSQRDSTDTQYFGPGTRLTVL.

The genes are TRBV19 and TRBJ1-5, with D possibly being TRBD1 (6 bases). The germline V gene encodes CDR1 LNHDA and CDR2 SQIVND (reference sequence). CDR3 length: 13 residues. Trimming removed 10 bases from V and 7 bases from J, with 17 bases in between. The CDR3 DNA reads TGTGCCACACGGGACATCCAGCGACAGCCCCAGCATTTT. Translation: CATRDIQRQPQHF.

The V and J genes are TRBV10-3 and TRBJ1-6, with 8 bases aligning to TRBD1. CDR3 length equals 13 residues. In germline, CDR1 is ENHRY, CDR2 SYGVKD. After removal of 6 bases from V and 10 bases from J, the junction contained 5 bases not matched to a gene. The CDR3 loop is CAIRDRDRSPLHF. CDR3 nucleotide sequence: TGTGCCATCAGGGACAGGGATAGGTCACCCCTCCACTTT.

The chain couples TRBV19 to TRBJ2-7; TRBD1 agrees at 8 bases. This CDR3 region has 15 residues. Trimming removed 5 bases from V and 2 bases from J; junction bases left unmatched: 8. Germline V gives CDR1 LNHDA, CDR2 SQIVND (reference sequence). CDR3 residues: CASSVRQGNAYEQYF. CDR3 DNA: TGTGCCAGTAGTGTAAGACAGGGGAACGCCTACGAGCAGTACTTC.

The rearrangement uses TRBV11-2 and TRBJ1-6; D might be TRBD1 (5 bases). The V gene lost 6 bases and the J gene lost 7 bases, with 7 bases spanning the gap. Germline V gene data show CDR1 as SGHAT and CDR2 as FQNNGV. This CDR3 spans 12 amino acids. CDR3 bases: TGTGCCAGCAGGGCAGGGAATTCACCCCTCCACTTT. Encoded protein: CASRAGNSPLHF.

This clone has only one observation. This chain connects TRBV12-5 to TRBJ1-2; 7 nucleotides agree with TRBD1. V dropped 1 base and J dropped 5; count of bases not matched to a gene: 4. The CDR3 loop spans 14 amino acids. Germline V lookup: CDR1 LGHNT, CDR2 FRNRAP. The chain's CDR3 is CASGLAGQLYGYTF. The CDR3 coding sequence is TGTGCTAGTGGTTTGGCGGGACAGCTATATGGCTACACCTTC.